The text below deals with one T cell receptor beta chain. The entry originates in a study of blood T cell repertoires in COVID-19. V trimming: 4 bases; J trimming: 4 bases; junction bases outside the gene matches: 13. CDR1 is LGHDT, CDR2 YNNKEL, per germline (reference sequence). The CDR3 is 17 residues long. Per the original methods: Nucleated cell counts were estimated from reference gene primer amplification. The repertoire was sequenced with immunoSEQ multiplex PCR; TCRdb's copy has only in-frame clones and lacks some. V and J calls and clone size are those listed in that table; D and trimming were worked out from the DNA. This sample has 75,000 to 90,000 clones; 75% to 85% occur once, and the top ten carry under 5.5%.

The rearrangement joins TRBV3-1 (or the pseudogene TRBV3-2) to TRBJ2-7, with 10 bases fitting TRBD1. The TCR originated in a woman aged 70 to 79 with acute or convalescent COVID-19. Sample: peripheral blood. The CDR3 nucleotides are TGTGCCAGCAGCCCTGGGACAGGGGAGAGGGTGGGATACGAGCAGTACTTC. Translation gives CASSPGTGERVGYEQYF.